Presented here are 2 T cell receptor beta chains from one specimen sequenced in a study of blood T cells in healthy people across ages. A sample-barcoded 5' primer and a J-beta primer mix were used in a second PCR of roughly 6 to 11 cycles. TCRdb re-called the 5' RACE reads through MiXCR, storing one row per CDR3 protein. The sample records about 1.5 million distinct CDR3 sequences, under 55% being singletons. The sequenced material came from blood. Receptor source: a woman aged 18-29 years in good health.

This clonotype was detected a few times. The chain is built from TRBV20-1 and TRBJ2-1, with D unclear. V gave up 0 bases and J gave up 1 base, with 16 bases separating them. The CDR3 runs to 17 residues. Looked up from germline, CDR1 is DFQATT and CDR2 is SNEGSKA (reference sequence). CDR3 nucleotides: TGCAGTGCTAGAGAGAGATGGAGCGCGTCTTCCTACAATGAGCAGTTCTTC. Protein sequence: CSARERWSASSYNEQFF.

The chain has TRBV9 and TRBJ1-2; D gene unclear. The germline V gene has CDR1 SGDLS and CDR2 YYNGEE. The V and J ends lost 0 bases and 6 bases respectively, with 6 bases between them. The CDR3 is 12 amino acids. In nucleotides, the CDR3 is TGTGCCAGCAGCGTAGACGGCCATGGCTACACCTTC. This translates into CASSVDGHGYTF.